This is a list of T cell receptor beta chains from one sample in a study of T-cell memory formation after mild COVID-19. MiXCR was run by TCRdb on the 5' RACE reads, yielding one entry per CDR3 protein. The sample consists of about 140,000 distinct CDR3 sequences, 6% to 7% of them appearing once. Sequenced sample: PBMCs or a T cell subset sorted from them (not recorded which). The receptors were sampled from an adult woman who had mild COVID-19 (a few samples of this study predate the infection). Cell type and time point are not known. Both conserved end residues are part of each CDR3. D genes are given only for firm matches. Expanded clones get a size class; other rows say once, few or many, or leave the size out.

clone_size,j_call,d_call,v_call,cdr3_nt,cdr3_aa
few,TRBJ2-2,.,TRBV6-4,TGTGCCAGCAGCGGGGACACCACCGGGGAGCTGTTTTTT,CASSGDTTGELFF
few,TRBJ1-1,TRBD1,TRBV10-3,TGTGCCATCAGTGCCGGGCAGGGGGCGAGAAAAGCTTTCTTT,CAISAGQGARKAFF
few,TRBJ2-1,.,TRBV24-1,TGTGCCACCAGTGATTTCCGTAATGAGCAGTTCTTC,CATSDFRNEQFF
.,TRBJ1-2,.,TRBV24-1,TGTGCCACCAGTGATCACATGGGCGGCTACACCTTC,CATSDHMGGYTF
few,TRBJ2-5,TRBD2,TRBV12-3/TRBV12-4,TGTGCCAGCAGCGGCGAGCGGGGGTCCTGGGAGACCCAGTACTTC,CASSGERGSWETQYF
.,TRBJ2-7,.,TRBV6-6,TGTGCCAGCAGTGACCAACGGGCCTACGACGAGCAGTACTTC,CASSDQRAYDEQYF
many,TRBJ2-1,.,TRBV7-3,TGTGCCAGCAGCTCCTCTAGGAGCTCCTACAATGAGCAGTTCTTC,CASSSSRSSYNEQFF
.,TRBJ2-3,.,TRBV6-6,TGTGCCAGCAGCCTCGGGGCAGGGGGCACAGATACGCAGTATTTT,CASSLGAGGTDTQYF
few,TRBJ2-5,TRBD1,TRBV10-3,TGTGCCATCAGTCCCGGGACAGGTATGGGACAAGAGACCCAGTACTTC,CAISPGTGMGQETQYF
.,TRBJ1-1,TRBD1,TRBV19,TGTGCCAGTAGTGGGACAGGGTGGACTGAAGCTTTCTTT,CASSGTGWTEAFF
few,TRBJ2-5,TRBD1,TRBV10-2,TGCGCCAGCAGTCAGGGGGCCCAAGAGACCCAGTACTTC,CASSQGAQETQYF
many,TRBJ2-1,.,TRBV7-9,TGTGCCAGCAGCCCCCTCGGTGGCCGCCACAATGAGCAGTTCTTC,CASSPLGGRHNEQFF
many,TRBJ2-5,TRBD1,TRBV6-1,TGTGCCAGCAGTGAAGGAGGGGGCCGGTTTTCGACCCAGTACTTC,CASSEGGGRFSTQYF
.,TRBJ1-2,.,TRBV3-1,TGTGCCAGCAGCCCCCGAGTAAATGGAGGCTACACCTTC,CASSPRVNGGYTF
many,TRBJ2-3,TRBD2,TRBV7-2,TGTGCCAGCAGCTTAAGACTAGCGGGGGGGCAAGATACGCAGTATTTT,CASSLRLAGGQDTQYF
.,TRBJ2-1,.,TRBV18,TGTGCCAGCTCGATCGTCTCCTACAATGAGCAGTTCTTC,CASSIVSYNEQFF
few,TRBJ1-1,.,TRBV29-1,TGCAGCGCCCCAGGTCTGGGGGGTAACACTGAAGCTTTCTTT,CSAPGLGGNTEAFF
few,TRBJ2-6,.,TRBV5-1,TGCGCCAGCAGCTTGGCAGTTTCCCCTGGGGCCAACGTCCTGACTTTC,CASSLAVSPGANVLTF
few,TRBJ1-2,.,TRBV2,TGTGCCAGCAGTGTCCAGATGCCTGGGTATGGCTACACCTTC,CASSVQMPGYGYTF
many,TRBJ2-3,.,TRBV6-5,TGTGCCAGCAGTCAGACAATTACCGATACGCAGTATTTT,CASSQTITDTQYF
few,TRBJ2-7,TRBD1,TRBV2,TGTGCCAGCACCAGAGCGGGGACAGGGGGCGAGCAGTACTTC,CASTRAGTGGEQYF
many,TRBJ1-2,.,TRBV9,TGTGCCAGCAGCGTAGGCGGAGGGCAGGACTATGGCTACACCTTC,CASSVGGGQDYGYTF
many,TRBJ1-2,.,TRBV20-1,TGCAGTGCTCGACCATACCAGGGGTCCTATGGCTACACCTTC,CSARPYQGSYGYTF
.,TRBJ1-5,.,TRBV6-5,TGTGCCAGCAGGCCAGAAGGAGGTAGTAATCAGCCCCAGCATTTT,CASRPEGGSNQPQHF
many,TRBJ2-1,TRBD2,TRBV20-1,TGCAGTTTAACTAGCGGGATGTACAATGAGCAGTTCTTC,CSLTSGMYNEQFF
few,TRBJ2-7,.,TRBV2,TGTGCCAGCACCCCAGGGACGGACTACGAGCAGTACTTC,CASTPGTDYEQYF
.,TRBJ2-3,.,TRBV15,TGTGCCACCAGCAAGGGGGGGGACGATACGCAGTATTTT,CATSKGGDDTQYF
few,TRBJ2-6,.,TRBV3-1,TGTGCCAGCAGCCCAGTTTTTCGCCCTGGGGCCAACGTCCTGACTTTC,CASSPVFRPGANVLTF
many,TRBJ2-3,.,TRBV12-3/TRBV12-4,TGTGCCAGCAGCACTTCTCCCGGGCGGGCCAGCACAGATACGCAGTATTTT,CASSTSPGRASTDTQYF
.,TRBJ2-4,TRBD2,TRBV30,TGTGCCTGGAGTGGCGTCGGAGCGGGGGGGAACATTCAGTACTTC,CAWSGVGAGGNIQYF
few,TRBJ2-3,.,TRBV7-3,TGTGCCAGCAGCTCAATCGGGCACACAGATACGCAGTATTTT,CASSSIGHTDTQYF
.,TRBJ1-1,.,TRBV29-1,TGCAGCGTTGCATCCCGTCTGAACTACGAAGCTTTCTTT,CSVASRLNYEAFF
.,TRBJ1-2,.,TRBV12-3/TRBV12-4,TGTGCCAGCAGCACAGCCTATGGCTACACCTTC,CASSTAYGYTF
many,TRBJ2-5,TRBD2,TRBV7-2,TGTGCCAGCAGCTCTGGGACTAGCGCGTACCAAGAGACCCAGTACTTC,CASSSGTSAYQETQYF
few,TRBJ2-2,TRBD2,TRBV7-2,TGTGCCAGCCCCGCGGGGCTAGCGGGATCGGGGAACACCGGGGAGCTGTTTTTT,CASPAGLAGSGNTGELFF
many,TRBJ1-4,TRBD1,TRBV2,TGTGCCAGCAGGAGACAGGGTACAACTAATGAAAAACTGTTTTTT,CASRRQGTTNEKLFF
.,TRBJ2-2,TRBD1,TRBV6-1,TGTGCCAGCAGCGCGGGACAGGGGGTCACCGGGGAGCTGTTTTTT,CASSAGQGVTGELFF
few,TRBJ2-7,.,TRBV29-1,TGCAGCGTAGTTAAGGTAGGCCCGCGTGGCGAGCAGTACTTC,CSVVKVGPRGEQYF
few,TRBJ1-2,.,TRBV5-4,TGTGCCAGCAGCGTCGACAGTTATGGCTACACCTTC,CASSVDSYGYTF
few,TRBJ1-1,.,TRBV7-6,TGTGCCAGCAGCTGGGGGGGAAACACTGAAGCTTTCTTT,CASSWGGNTEAFF
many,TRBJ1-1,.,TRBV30,TGTGCCTGGAGTCGGGACACCATGAACACTGAAGCTTTCTTT,CAWSRDTMNTEAFF
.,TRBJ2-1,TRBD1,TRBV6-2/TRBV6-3,TGTGCCAGCAGTTTTCGGGACAGGGTCTACAATGAGCAGTTCTTC,CASSFRDRVYNEQFF
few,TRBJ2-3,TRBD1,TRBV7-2,TGTGCCAGCAGCGTCCGGGACAGGGGCCCAGATACGCAGTATTTT,CASSVRDRGPDTQYF
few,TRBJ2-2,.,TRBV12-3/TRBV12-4,TGTGCCAGCAGTTTAGCGAAGGGATTCACCGGGGAGCTGTTTTTT,CASSLAKGFTGELFF
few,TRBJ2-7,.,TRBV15,TGTGCCACCAGCAGAGTAGACAGGACCTACGAGCAGTACTTC,CATSRVDRTYEQYF
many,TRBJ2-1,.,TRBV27,TGTGCCAGCAGTTTAAAAGCCTCGTTTCGGCGCAGGTACAATGAGCAGTTCTTC,CASSLKASFRRRYNEQFF
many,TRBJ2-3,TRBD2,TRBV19,TGTGCCAGTAGTCTAGACGGGGGGAGCACAGATACGCAGTATTTT,CASSLDGGSTDTQYF